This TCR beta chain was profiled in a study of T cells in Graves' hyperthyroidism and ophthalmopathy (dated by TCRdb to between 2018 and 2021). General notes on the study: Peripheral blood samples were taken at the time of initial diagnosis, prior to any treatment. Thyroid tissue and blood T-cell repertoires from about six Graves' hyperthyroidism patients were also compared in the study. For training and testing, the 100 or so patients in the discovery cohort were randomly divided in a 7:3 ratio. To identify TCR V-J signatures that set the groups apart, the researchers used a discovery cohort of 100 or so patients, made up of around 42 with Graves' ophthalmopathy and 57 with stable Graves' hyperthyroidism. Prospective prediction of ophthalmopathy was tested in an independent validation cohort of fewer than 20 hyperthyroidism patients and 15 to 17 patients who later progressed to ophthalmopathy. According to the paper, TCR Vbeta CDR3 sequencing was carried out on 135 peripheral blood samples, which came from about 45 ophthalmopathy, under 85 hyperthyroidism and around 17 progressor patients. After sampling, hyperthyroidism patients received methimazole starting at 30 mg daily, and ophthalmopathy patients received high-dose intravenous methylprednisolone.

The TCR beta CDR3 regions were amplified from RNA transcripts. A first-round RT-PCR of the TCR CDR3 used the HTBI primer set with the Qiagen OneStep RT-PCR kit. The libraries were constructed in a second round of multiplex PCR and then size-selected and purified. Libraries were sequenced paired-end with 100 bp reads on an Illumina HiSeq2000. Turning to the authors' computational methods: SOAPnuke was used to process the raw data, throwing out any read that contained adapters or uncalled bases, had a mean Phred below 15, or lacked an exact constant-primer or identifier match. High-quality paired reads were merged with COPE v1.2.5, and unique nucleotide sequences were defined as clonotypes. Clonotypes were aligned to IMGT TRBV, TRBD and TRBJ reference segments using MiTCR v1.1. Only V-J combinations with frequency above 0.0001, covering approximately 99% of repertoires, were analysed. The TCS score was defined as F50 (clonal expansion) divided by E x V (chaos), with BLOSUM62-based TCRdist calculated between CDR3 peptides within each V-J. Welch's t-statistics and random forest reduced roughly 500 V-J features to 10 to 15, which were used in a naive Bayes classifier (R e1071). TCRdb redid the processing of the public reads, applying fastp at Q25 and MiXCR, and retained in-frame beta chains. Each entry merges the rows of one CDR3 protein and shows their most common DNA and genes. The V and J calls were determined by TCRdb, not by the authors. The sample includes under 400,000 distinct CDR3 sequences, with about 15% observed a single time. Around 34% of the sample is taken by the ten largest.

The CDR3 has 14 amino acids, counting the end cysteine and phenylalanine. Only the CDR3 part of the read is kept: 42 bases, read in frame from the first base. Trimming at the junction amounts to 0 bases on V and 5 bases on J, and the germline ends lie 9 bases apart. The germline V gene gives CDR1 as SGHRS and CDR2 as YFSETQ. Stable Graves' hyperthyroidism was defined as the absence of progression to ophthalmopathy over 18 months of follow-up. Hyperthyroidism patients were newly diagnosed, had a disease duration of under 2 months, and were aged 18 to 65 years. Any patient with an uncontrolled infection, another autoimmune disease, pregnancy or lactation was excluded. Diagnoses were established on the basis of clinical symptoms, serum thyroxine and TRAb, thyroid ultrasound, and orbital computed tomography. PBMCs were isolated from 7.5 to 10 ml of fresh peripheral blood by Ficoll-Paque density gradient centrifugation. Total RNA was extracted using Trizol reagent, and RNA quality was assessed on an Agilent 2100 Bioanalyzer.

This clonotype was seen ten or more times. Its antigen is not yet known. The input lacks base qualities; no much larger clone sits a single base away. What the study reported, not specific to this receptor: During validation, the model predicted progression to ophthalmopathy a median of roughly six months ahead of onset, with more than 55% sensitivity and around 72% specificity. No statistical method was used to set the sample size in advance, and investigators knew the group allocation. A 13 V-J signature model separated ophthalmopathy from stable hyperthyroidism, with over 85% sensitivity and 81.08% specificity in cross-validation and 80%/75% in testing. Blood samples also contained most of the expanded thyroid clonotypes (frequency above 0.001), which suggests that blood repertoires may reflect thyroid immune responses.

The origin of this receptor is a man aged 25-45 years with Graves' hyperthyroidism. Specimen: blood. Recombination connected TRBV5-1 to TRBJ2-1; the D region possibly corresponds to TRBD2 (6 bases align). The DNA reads TGCGCCAGCAGCTTGGAGGGACTCCACAATGAGCAGTTCTTC. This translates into CASSLEGLHNEQFF. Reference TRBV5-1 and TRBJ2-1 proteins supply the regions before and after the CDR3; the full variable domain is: KAGVTQTPRYLIKTRGQQVTLSCSPISGHRSVSWYQQTPGQGLQFLFEYFSETQRNKGNFPGRFSGRQFSNSRSEMNVSTLELGDSALYLCASSLEGLHNEQFFGPGTRLTVL.